This is a list of T cell receptor beta chains from one sample in a study of cytomegalovirus exposure and HLA in healthy donors. Produced via immunoSEQ multiplex PCR; TCRdb's table is partial and in-frame only. Of under 200,000 clones listed, over 65% are singletons. Sequencing was performed on PBMCs. These receptors were obtained from a woman in her 30s in good health and CMV-seronegative. CDR3s include the opening cysteine and the closing phenylalanine or tryptophan. A D gene is named only where the DNA matches it firmly. A row's size may be missing; if present it is once, few, many or a size class.

TRBJ2-7	TRBD1	-	TRBV19	CASSAGGGDYEQYF	TGTGCCAGTAGTGCAGGGGGCGGGGACTACGAGCAGTACTTC
TRBJ1-4	-	-	TRBV27	CASSLSWSNEKLFF	TGTGCCAGCAGTTTATCTTGGAGTAATGAAAAACTGTTTTTT
TRBJ1-1	-	-	TRBV10-1	CASSESQGADTEAFF	TGCGCCAGCAGTGAGTCGCAGGGCGCTGACACTGAAGCTTTCTTT
TRBJ2-2	TRBD2	-	TRBV6-1	CASSELAGGLPGELFF	TGTGCCAGCAGTGAATTAGCGGGGGGGCTGCCCGGGGAGCTGTTTTTT
TRBJ2-5	-	-	TRBV15	CATRGSRETQYF	TGTGCCACCAGGGGCAGTAGGGAGACCCAGTACTTC
TRBJ2-7	-	few	TRBV14	CASSLTGFSSYEQYF	TGTGCCAGCAGCCTGACAGGTTTTAGCTCCTACGAGCAGTACTTC
TRBJ2-2	TRBD1	-	TRBV2	CASSGTGGTGELFF	TGTGCCAGCAGTGGGACAGGGGGAACCGGGGAGCTGTTTTTT
TRBJ2-7	TRBD1	few	TRBV7-3	CASSRDRGREQYF	TGTGCCAGCAGTCGGGACAGGGGGCGCGAGCAGTACTTC
TRBJ1-4	-	-	TRBV2	CASSVTGRELFF	TGTGCCAGCAGTGTAACAGGGAGAGAACTGTTTTTT
TRBJ2-2	TRBD2	-	TRBV5-1	CASTLAGAGTGELFF	TGCGCCAGCACACTAGCGGGAGCAGGCACCGGGGAGCTGTTTTTT
TRBJ2-5	TRBD1	-	TRBV5-1	CASSLTGNQETQYF	TGCGCCAGCAGCCTGACAGGGAACCAAGAGACCCAGTACTTC
TRBJ1-1	-	-	TRBV23-1	CASSQSTPRAGNTEAFF	TGCGCCAGCAGTCAATCAACCCCGAGGGCGGGGAACACTGAAGCTTTCTTT
TRBJ1-1	-	-	TRBV6-4	CASREQTNTEAFF	TGTGCCAGCAGAGAACAGACGAACACTGAAGCTTTCTTT
TRBJ1-1	-	few	TRBV7-2	CASSLVEDTEAFF	TGTGCCAGCAGCTTAGTTGAGGACACTGAAGCTTTCTTT
TRBJ2-1	-	-	TRBV6-1	CASSGQVNNEQFF	TGTGCCAGCAGTGGACAGGTCAACAATGAGCAGTTCTTC
TRBJ2-1	TRBD1	few	TRBV29-1	CSVQTTGDGEQFF	TGCAGCGTTCAAACCACAGGGGATGGTGAGCAGTTCTTC
TRBJ1-1	TRBD1	-	TRBV27	CASRGTANTEAFF	TGTGCCAGCAGGGGGACAGCGAACACTGAAGCTTTCTTT
TRBJ1-2	-	-	TRBV6-4	CASSDSPGAAGYTF	TGTGCCAGCAGTGACTCCCCAGGCGCTGCTGGCTACACCTTC
TRBJ1-2	-	-	TRBV5-6	CASSSFGVTFYGYTF	TGTGCCAGCAGCTCGTTCGGGGTGACGTTCTATGGCTACACCTTC
TRBJ2-1	TRBD1	-	TRBV5-4	CASSVTGTGIHNEQFF	TGTGCCAGCAGCGTGACCGGGACAGGGATCCACAATGAGCAGTTCTTC
TRBJ2-2	TRBD2	-	TRBV5-1	CASSASSGRFTGELFF	TGCGCCAGCAGCGCCTCTAGCGGGAGATTCACCGGGGAGCTGTTTTTT
TRBJ2-1	TRBD2	-	TRBV5-1	CASSGWGGSGSYNEQFF	TGCGCCAGCAGCGGGTGGGGCGGGAGCGGCTCCTACAATGAGCAGTTCTTC
TRBJ2-1	-	-	TRBV7-9	CASSIPRNEQFF	TGTGCCAGCAGCATACCCAGGAATGAGCAGTTCTTC
TRBJ1-4	-	once	TRBV10-3	CAISVGGGKLFF	TGTGCCATCAGTGTAGGTGGGGGGAAACTGTTTTTT
TRBJ2-1	TRBD2	-	TRBV7-2	CASSLATATLLAEQFF	TGTGCCAGCAGCTTAGCGACAGCCACCCTACTAGCGGAGCAGTTCTTC
TRBJ2-5	TRBD2	-	TRBV5-4	CASSLTSVQETQYF	TGTGCCAGCAGCTTGACTAGCGTCCAAGAGACCCAGTACTTC
TRBJ2-1	-	-	TRBV7-3	CASSRGPGENEQFF	TGTGCCAGCAGCCGAGGGCCGGGGGAGAATGAGCAGTTCTTC
TRBJ2-5	-	few	TRBV7-8	CASSLEPITYQETQYF	TGTGCCAGCAGCTTAGAGCCCATAACTTACCAAGAGACCCAGTACTTC
TRBJ2-1	TRBD2	-	TRBV5-4	CASFPTGGAYNEQFF	TGTGCCAGCTTCCCGACCGGGGGGGCCTACAATGAGCAGTTCTTC
TRBJ2-1	TRBD2	-	TRBV4-1	CASSQVGSGRRHNEQFF	TGCGCCAGCAGCCAAGTTGGGAGCGGGAGGAGACACAATGAGCAGTTCTTC
TRBJ1-6	-	-	TRBV7-2	CASSLGPAGYNSPLHF	TGTGCCAGCAGCTTAGGCCCGGCGGGGTATAATTCACCCCTCCACTTT
TRBJ1-1	TRBD1	-	TRBV18	CASSPGQGEAFF	TGTGCCAGCTCGCCCGGACAGGGCGAAGCTTTCTTT
TRBJ2-7	-	-	TRBV7-3	CASGAAWTPYEQYF	TGTGCCAGCGGGGCCGCCTGGACACCCTACGAGCAGTACTTC
TRBJ2-3	-	-	TRBV27	CASTPGYGPSTDTQYF	TGTGCCAGCACCCCGGGATACGGGCCGAGCACAGATACGCAGTATTTT
TRBJ2-7	-	-	TRBV10-3	CAISSDTYEQYF	TGTGCCATCAGTAGTGACACTTACGAGCAGTACTTC
TRBJ2-5	TRBD2	-	TRBV9	CASSVRLAGGEETQYF	TGTGCCAGCAGCGTACGACTAGCGGGGGGGGAAGAGACCCAGTACTTC
TRBJ2-3	TRBD2	-	TRBV15	CATSRELGGVGTQYF	TGTGCCACCAGCAGAGAGTTGGGAGGGGTGGGTACGCAGTATTTT
TRBJ1-1	TRBD1	-	TRBV7-8	CASSLRDRGRRTEAFF	TGTGCCAGCAGCTTAAGGGACAGGGGAAGGCGAACTGAAGCTTTCTTT
TRBJ1-1	-	few	TRBV9	CASSVQANTEAFF	TGTGCCAGCAGCGTTCAGGCGAACACTGAAGCTTTCTTT
TRBJ2-7	TRBD1	few	TRBV11-2	CASSSVQGKGEQYF	TGTGCCAGCAGCTCGGTACAGGGGAAGGGCGAGCAGTACTTC
TRBJ2-7	TRBD1	-	TRBV12-5	CASGPGTGVEQYF	TGTGCTAGTGGGCCCGGGACAGGTGTCGAGCAGTACTTC
TRBJ1-2	-	-	TRBV27	CASSPSAEEGGRYGYTF	TGTGCCAGCAGTCCCTCCGCGGAGGAGGGAGGAAGGTATGGCTACACCTTC
TRBJ1-1	TRBD1	-	TRBV11-3	CASSRDRNTEAFF	TGTGCCAGCAGTCGGGACAGGAACACTGAAGCTTTCTTT
TRBJ2-1	TRBD2	-	TRBV5-1	CASSLELAGHFYNEQFF	TGCGCCAGCAGCTTGGAACTAGCGGGACATTTCTACAATGAGCAGTTCTTC
TRBJ1-5	TRBD1	-	TRBV12-5	CASGLPPRGAQHF	TGTGCTAGTGGTTTGCCCCCCAGGGGGGCCCAGCATTTT
TRBJ2-7	-	-	TRBV7-8	CASSFSVGAYEQYF	TGTGCCAGCAGTTTTAGTGTAGGGGCCTACGAGCAGTACTTC
TRBJ2-5	-	-	TRBV5-1	CASSFWGRQETQYF	TGCGCCAGCAGCTTTTGGGGGCGCCAAGAGACCCAGTACTTC
TRBJ2-2	TRBD2	-	TRBV7-9	CASSLETSGGPMTGELFF	TGTGCCAGCAGCCTAGAGACTAGCGGGGGCCCGATGACCGGGGAGCTGTTTTTT
TRBJ2-7	TRBD2	-	TRBV7-8	CASRLAGMGEQYF	TGTGCCAGCAGACTAGCGGGAATGGGCGAGCAGTACTTC
TRBJ2-3	TRBD2	once	TRBV5-5	CASSLLAGSTDTQYF	TGTGCCAGCAGCTTACTAGCGGGTAGCACAGATACGCAGTATTTT
TRBJ2-3	TRBD2	-	TRBV6-4	CASSESSGYTDTQYF	TGTGCCAGCAGTGAATCTAGCGGGTACACAGATACGCAGTATTTT
TRBJ2-3	-	-	TRBV4-2	CASSQDPTGLYTDTQYF	TGTGCCAGCAGCCAAGACCCCACGGGACTCTACACAGATACGCAGTATTTT
TRBJ1-4	-	few	TRBV18	CASSARTSNEKLFF	TGTGCCAGCTCAGCCCGCACATCTAATGAAAAACTGTTTTTT
TRBJ2-3	TRBD1	-	TRBV18	CASSPQTGQGEDTQYF	TGTGCCAGCTCACCACAAACGGGACAGGGAGAAGATACGCAGTATTTT
TRBJ2-1	TRBD2	-	TRBV11-2	CASRVTGGFRNEQFF	TGTGCCAGCAGAGTGACGGGAGGGTTTCGCAATGAGCAGTTCTTC
TRBJ1-2	TRBD1	-	TRBV5-6	CASSFRQGVYGYTF	TGTGCCAGCAGCTTTCGGCAGGGGGTCTATGGCTACACCTTC
TRBJ2-3	-	once	TRBV15	CATSRGRGGGDTQYF	TGTGCCACCAGCAGAGGCCGGGGTGGCGGGGATACGCAGTATTTT